This passage covers 6 T cell receptor beta chains from one sample sequenced in a study of CD8 T cells in Susac syndrome. RNA was extracted with the RNeasy kit, and a quantity of roughly 0.5 to 1 ug was reverse transcribed using random hexamers. In TCRdb, the immunoSEQ multiplex PCR reads were re-called with MiXCR into one record per CDR3 protein. Counted here are more than 95,000 distinct CDR3 sequences, just under 95% occurring once; the ten biggest clones make up about 0.087%. Sequences were obtained from CD4+ T cells from PBMCs. These receptors all come from a human donor with multiple sclerosis.

The CDR3 loop reads CASSTRTGGGLLYGYTF. The DNA of the CDR3 is TGTGCCAGTAGTACAAGGACAGGGGGTGGGCTGCTTTATGGCTACACCTTC. V is TRBV19 and J is TRBJ1-2; 10 bases map to TRBD1. Germline V CDR1 and CDR2: LNHDA, SQIVND (reference sequence). V lost 4 bases, J lost 5 bases, and 13 bases stayed unmatched. There are 17 residues in the CDR3.

The chain carries TRBV20-1 and TRBJ2-3; D possibly corresponds to TRBD2 (7 bases). CDR3 length: 14 amino acids. V shed 6 bases and J shed 1 base, with 14 bases lying between them. Germline assignment: CDR1 DFQATT and CDR2 SNEGSKA (reference sequence). CDR3 in DNA: TGCAGTGCACGGGGGGCTAGCGGCACAGATACGCAGTATTTT. Amino acid sequence: CSARGASGTDTQYF.

V is TRBV20-1 and J is TRBJ1-5; tentative D call: TRBD1 (5 bases). Germline CDR1 is DFQATT and CDR2 is SNEGSKA (reference sequence). The CDR3 sequence is 15 residues long. Deletions cut 0 bases from V and 1 base from J, with 10 bases between. CDR3 coding DNA: TGCAGTGCTAGAGAACCAGGGAGGAGCAATCAGCCCCAGCATTTT. It is translated as CSAREPGRSNQPQHF.

The chain combines TRBV20-1 with TRBJ2-7, with 10 bases aligning to TRBD2. The CDR3 runs to 14 residues. Trimming cost V 6 bases and J 3 bases; bases outside gene matches: 8. Germline CDR1 reads DFQATT; CDR2 reads SNEGSKA (reference sequence). The CDR3 coding sequence is TGCAGTGCACGTCTAGCGGGGGCGAACTACGAGCAGTACTTC. Protein sequence: CSARLAGANYEQYF.

The chain is built from TRBV3-1 and TRBJ1-2; no firm D call. The V gene's germline CDR1 is LGHDT and CDR2 YNNKEL (reference sequence). CDR3 size: 13 residues. V lost 4 bases to trimming and J lost 2 bases, with 8 bases between them. The CDR3 loop is CASSPPVNYGYTF. CDR3 nucleotide sequence: TGTGCCAGCAGCCCGCCCGTGAACTATGGCTACACCTTC. Full variable domain (remainder filled in from reference TRBV3-1 and TRBJ1-2): DTAVSQTPKYLVTQMGNDKSIKCEQNLGHDTMYWYKQDSKKFLKIMFSYNNKELIINETVPNRFSPKSPDKAHLNLHINSLELGDSAVYFCASSPPVNYGYTFGSGTRLTVV.

This chain links TRBV6-5 with TRBJ2-4, with 7 nucleotides matching TRBD2. Germline loops: CDR1 MNHEY, CDR2 SVGAGI. The CDR3 has 15 residues. The V and J ends lost 6 bases and 5 bases, in that order; junction bases with no gene match: 10. In nucleotides, the CDR3 is TGTGCCAGCAGGAAGTCCGGGACTAACCAAAACATTCAGTACTTC. It is translated as CASRKSGTNQNIQYF.